The clone carrying this T cell receptor beta chain occurred a few times. As yet, its antigen is unknown. The CDR3 is 11 amino acids. Trimming left V 6 bases short and J 1 base short, with 6 bases between. CDR1 and CDR2 (germline): SQVTM, ANQGSEA. This record belongs to a study of response to subunit inactivated influenza vaccine. Study conclusions and caveats: The authors offered the suggestion that each seasonal influenza vaccination recruits few new T cells.

TCRdb re-called the RT-PCR reads with MiXCR, one entry per CDR3 protein. The sample yields some 500,000 distinct CDR3 sequences, about 17% seen once. The chain combines TRBV29-1 with TRBJ1-1; the D is unclear. The origin of this receptor is a man aged 45 to 75 who received an inactivated influenza vaccine. Sequencing was performed on CD4+ T cells sorted from PBMCs, taken roughly 24 months after vaccination. CDR3 sequence reads: CSVPQNTEAFF. In DNA form, the CDR3 reads TGCAGCGTCCCGCAGAACACTGAAGCTTTCTTT.